This note documents a single TCR beta chain sequence. Its antigen is currently unknown. Each CDR3 protein gets one entry after TCRdb re-called the 5' RACE reads with MiXCR. Among 200,000 to 300,000 distinct CDR3 sequences listed, roughly a tenth were seen once. This CDR3 spans 12 amino acids. In germline, CDR1 is GTSNPN, CDR2 SVGIG (reference sequence). With 5 bases removed from V and 1 base from J, the gap between germline ends came to 6 bases. This record comes from a study of CD8 T cells in ankylosing spondylitis. General study results and limits: What appeared characteristic of ankylosing spondylitis blood was a TCR beta motif of under 10 highly homologous variants.

Material for sequencing was blood, either unsorted or a sorted T cell fraction (not recorded which). This sequence was found in a male donor with ankylosing spondylitis or in good health (not recorded which). The chain is built from TRBV30 and TRBJ1-5; D is uncertain. The CDR3 protein is CAWGESNQPQHF. CDR3 DNA: TGTGCCTGGGGGGAGAGCAATCAGCCCCAGCATTTT.